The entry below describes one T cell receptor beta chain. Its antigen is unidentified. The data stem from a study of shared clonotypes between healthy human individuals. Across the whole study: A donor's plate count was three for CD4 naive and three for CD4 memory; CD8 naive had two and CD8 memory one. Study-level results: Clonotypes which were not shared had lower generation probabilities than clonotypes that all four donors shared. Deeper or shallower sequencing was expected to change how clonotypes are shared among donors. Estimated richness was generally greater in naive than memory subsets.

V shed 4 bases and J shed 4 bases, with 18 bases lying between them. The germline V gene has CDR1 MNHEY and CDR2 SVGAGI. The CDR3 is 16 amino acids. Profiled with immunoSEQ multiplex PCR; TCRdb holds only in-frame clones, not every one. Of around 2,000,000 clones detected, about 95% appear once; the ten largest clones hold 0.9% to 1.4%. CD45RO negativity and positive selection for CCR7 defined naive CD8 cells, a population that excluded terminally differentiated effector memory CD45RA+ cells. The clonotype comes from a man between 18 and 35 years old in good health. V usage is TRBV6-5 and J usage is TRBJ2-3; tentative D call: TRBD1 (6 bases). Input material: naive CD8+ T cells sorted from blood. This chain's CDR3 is CASSSQQGAGADTQYF. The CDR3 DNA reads TGTGCCAGCAGTTCCCAACAGGGCGCCGGAGCAGATACGCAGTATTTT.